The 11 T cell receptor beta chains listed next were all sequenced from one sample in a study of OX40 agonist ivuxolimab in advanced cancers. The data were produced by immunoSEQ multiplex PCR, yet TCRdb's version contains in-frame clones alone and is incomplete. The table records some 50,000 clones, 81% of them present only once. The material was CD4+ or CD8+ T cells sorted from blood, obtained in a trial of the OX40 agonist ivuxolimab. These receptors all stem from an adult with an advanced solid tumor such as melanoma, head and neck, liver or kidney cancer.

V is TRBV10-3 and J is TRBJ1-2; no reliable D call. This CDR3 comprises 14 residues. Germline V gene sequence: CDR1 ENHRY, CDR2 SYGVKD. V shed 0 bases and J shed 8 bases, with 13 bases lying between them. The CDR3 DNA reads TGTGCCATCAGTGAGTCGATGGGCTCGGGAGGCTACACCTTC. Protein: CAISESMGSGGYTF.

This rearrangement joins TRBV14 to TRBJ1-2; the D is unclear. CDR1 and CDR2 from the germline V gene are SGHDN and FVKESK. This CDR3 has 10 amino acids. V was clipped by 6 bases and J by 8 bases, with 7 bases between them. CDR3 in amino acids: CASRWMGYTF. The DNA of the CDR3 is TGTGCCAGCAGATGGATGGGCTACACCTTC.

The rearrangement links TRBV19 to TRBJ2-2, with D maybe TRBD1 (5 bases). The CDR3 runs to 14 residues. Between the trimmed V and J ends, which lost 4 bases and 4 bases, there was a span of 10 bases. Germline CDR1 reads LNHDA; CDR2 reads SQIVND (reference sequence). This CDR3 is CASSSDRATGELFF. The DNA of the CDR3 is TGTGCCAGTAGTAGCGACAGAGCCACCGGGGAGCTGTTTTTT.

V and J are TRBV6-1 and TRBJ1-2, with TRBD1 matching 11 bases. CDR1 is MNHNS, CDR2 SASEGT, per germline. The V and J ends lost 2 bases and 7 bases, in that order; junction bases with no gene match: 6. The CDR3 covers 15 residues. The CDR3 loop is CASSETWTGGRGYTF. DNA of the CDR3: TGTGCCAGCAGTGAAACTTGGACAGGGGGCCGTGGCTACACCTTC.

V and J are TRBV5-5 and TRBJ1-3, with no clear D. This CDR3 region has 19 residues. CDR1 is SGHKS and CDR2 is YYEKEE in the germline V gene (reference sequence). V was trimmed by 3 bases and J by 0 bases, leaving 22 bases between them. In nucleotides, the CDR3 is TGTGCCAGCAGCTCGGGTTTCCGCGAGTTCAGCTACTCTGGAAACACCATATATTTT. Translating gives CASSSGFREFSYSGNTIYF.

The chain has TRBV5-8 and TRBJ1-6; D uncertain. Trimming removed 3 bases at V and 0 bases at J, with 7 bases between. CDR1 and CDR2 (germline): SGHTS, YDEGEE. The CDR3 length is 15 residues. The CDR3 here is CASSSRVSYNSPLHF. CDR3 in DNA: TGTGCCAGCAGCTCCCGAGTCTCCTATAATTCACCCCTCCACTTT.

This clone has only one observation. The CDR3 region is CASSLLAGVSEKLFF. The CDR3 DNA is TGTGCCAGCAGCTTATTGGCGGGGGTTAGTGAAAAACTGTTTTTT. The chain links TRBV11-2 to TRBJ1-4; TRBD1 might be the D (5 bases). Germline assignment: CDR1 SGHAT and CDR2 FQNNGV. The CDR3 is made up of 15 amino acids. The ends were cut back, 2 bases at V and 7 bases at J, with 14 bases in the middle. The full variable domain, completed using reference TRBV11-2 and TRBJ1-4, is EAGVAQSPRYKIIEKRQSVAFWCNPISGHATLYWYQQILGQGPKLLIQFQNNGVVDDSQLPKDRFSAERLKGVDSTLKIQPAKLEDSAVYLCASSLLAGVSEKLFFGSGTQLSVL.

The chain uses TRBV9 and TRBJ2-1; 11 bases fit TRBD1. Per the germline V gene, CDR1 is SGDLS and CDR2 is YYNGEE. CDR3 length: 14 amino acids. Trimming removed 0 bases from V and 12 bases from J; junction bases left unmatched: 5. The CDR3 DNA reads TGTGCCAGCAGCGTAGTATCGGACAGGGGGCTGCAGTTCTTC. It codes for CASSVVSDRGLQFF. Full variable domain (rest looked up from reference TRBV9 and TRBJ2-1): DSGVTQTPKHLITATGQRVTLRCSPRSGDLSVYWYQQSLDQGLQFLIQYYNGEERAKGNILERFSAQQFPDLHSELNLSSLELGDSALYFCASSVVSDRGLQFFGPGTRLTVL.

This clone was seen a single time. The rearrangement uses TRBV28 and TRBJ1-2; D is perhaps TRBD1 (6 bases). This CDR3 region has 14 residues. The germline V and J ends were trimmed by 6 bases and 8 bases, with 19 bases remaining between them. Germline V gives CDR1 MDHEN, CDR2 SYDVKM. CDR3 DNA: TGTGCCAGCAGGGGTGGACAGCAACTTTGGGGCTACACCTTC. Its protein product is CASRGGQQLWGYTF.

CDR3 coding DNA: TGTGCCAGCAGCGCAGGGACAGCGGAGTCGTTACCCCTCCACTTT. Its translation: CASSAGTAESLPLHF. The chain couples TRBV9 to TRBJ1-6, with 7 bases fitting TRBD1. There are 15 residues in the CDR3. The trim removed 3 bases at V and 12 bases at J, leaving 12 bases unmatched. CDR1 is SGDLS, CDR2 YYNGEE, per germline.

The rearrangement uses TRBV10-3 and TRBJ1-1; no definite D call. CDR3 length equals 14 residues. Trimming removed 9 bases at V and 0 bases at J, with 14 bases between. CDR1 ENHRY and CDR2 SYGVKD come from the germline V gene. CDR3 DNA sequence: TGTGCCATTATGCCCACGGGAATGAACACTGAAGCTTTCTTT. Protein sequence: CAIMPTGMNTEAFF.